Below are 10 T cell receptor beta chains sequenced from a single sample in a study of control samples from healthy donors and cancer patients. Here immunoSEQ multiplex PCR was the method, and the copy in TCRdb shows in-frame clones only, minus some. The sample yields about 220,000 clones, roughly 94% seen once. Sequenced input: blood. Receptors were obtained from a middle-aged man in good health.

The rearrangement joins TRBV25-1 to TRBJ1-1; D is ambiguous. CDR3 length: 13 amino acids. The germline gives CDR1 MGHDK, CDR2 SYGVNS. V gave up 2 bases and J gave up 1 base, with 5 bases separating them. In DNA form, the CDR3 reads TGTGCCAGCAGTGAAGACCAGAACACTGAAGCTTTCTTT. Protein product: CASSEDQNTEAFF.

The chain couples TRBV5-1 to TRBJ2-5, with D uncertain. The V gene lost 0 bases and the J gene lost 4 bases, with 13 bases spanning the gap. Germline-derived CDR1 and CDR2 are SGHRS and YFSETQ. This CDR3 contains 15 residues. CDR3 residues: CASSLDPGATETQYF. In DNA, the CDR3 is TGCGCCAGCAGCTTGGACCCCGGAGCGACAGAGACCCAGTACTTC.

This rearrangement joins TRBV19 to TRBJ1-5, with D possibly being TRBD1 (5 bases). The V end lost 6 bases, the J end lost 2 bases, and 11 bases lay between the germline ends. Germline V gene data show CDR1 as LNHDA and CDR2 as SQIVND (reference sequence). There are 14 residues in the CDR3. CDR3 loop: CASSRREGNQPQHF. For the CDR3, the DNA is TGTGCCAGTAGCCGCAGGGAGGGCAATCAGCCCCAGCATTTT.

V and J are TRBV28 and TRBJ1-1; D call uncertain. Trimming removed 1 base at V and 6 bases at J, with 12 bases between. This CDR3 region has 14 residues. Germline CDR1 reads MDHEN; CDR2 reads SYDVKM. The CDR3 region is CASSLSFRGAEAFF. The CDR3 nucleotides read TGTGCCAGCAGTTTATCGTTCCGTGGGGCTGAAGCTTTCTTT.

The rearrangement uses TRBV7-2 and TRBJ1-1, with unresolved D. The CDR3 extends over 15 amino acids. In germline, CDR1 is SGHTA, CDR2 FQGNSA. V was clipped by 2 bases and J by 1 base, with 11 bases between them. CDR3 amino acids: CASSLIATRNTEAFF. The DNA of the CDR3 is TGTGCCAGCAGCTTAATTGCTACTAGGAACACTGAAGCTTTCTTT.

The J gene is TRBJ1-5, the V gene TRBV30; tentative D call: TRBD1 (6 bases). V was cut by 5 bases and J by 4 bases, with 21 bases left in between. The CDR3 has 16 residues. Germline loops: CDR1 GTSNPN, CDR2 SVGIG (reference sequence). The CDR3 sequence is CAWSPGGGWGNQPQHF. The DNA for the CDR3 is TGTGCCTGGTCCCCGGGGGGCGGTTGGGGGAATCAGCCCCAGCATTTT.

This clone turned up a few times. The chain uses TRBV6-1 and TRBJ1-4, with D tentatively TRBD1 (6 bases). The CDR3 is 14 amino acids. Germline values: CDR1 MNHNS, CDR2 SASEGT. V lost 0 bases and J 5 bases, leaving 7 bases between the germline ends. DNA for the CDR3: TGTGCCAGCAGTGAAGCCACAGGGAATGAAAAACTGTTTTTT. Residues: CASSEATGNEKLFF.

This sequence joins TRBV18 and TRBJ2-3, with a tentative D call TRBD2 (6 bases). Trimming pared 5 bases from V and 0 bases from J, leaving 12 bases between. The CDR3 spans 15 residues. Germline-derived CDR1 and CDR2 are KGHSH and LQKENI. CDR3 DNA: TGTGCCAGCTCAGAACTGGGGGGTAGCACAGATACGCAGTATTTT. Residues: CASSELGGSTDTQYF.

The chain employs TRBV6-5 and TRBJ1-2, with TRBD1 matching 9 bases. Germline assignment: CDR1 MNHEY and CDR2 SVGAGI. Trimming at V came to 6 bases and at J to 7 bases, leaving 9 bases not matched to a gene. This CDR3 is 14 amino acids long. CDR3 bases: TGTGCCAGCAGGACCACAGGGGGCTGGGTTGGCTACACCTTC. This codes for CASRTTGGWVGYTF.

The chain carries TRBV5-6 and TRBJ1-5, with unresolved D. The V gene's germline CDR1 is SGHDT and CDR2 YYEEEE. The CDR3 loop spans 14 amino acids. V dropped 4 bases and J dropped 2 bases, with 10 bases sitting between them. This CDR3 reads CASSGGRRNQPQHF. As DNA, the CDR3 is TGTGCCAGCAGCGGAGGGAGGCGCAATCAGCCCCAGCATTTT.